Sequencing of this T cell receptor beta chain was carried out in a study of blood T cell repertoires in COVID-19. The overall study: Sites in the United States, Italy and Spain provided acute and convalescent COVID-19 samples.

J was trimmed by 2 bases and V by 4 bases; bases with no gene match: 9. Germline V gene lookup returns CDR1 SGHDT and CDR2 YYEEEE. This CDR3 has 15 residues. Per the authors' pipeline: Amplification with reference gene primers provided the estimates of nucleated cell counts. The table came from immunoSEQ multiplex PCR; TCRdb's copy has only in-frame clones and leaves some out. D and trimming were read from the DNA, whereas the V and J calls and clone size are those reported in that table. This table has about 55,000 clones, 82% appearing once. Patients in Seattle were enrolled during active infection, then followed longitudinally.

This TCR was sampled from an elderly man with COVID-19, enrolled during active disease. Sequenced input: peripheral blood. The rearrangement joins TRBV5-6 to TRBJ2-7; 7 bases match TRBD1. The CDR3 here is CASSIGTAQAYEQYF. The CDR3 DNA sequence: TGTGCCAGCAGCATCGGGACAGCCCAGGCCTACGAGCAGTACTTC.